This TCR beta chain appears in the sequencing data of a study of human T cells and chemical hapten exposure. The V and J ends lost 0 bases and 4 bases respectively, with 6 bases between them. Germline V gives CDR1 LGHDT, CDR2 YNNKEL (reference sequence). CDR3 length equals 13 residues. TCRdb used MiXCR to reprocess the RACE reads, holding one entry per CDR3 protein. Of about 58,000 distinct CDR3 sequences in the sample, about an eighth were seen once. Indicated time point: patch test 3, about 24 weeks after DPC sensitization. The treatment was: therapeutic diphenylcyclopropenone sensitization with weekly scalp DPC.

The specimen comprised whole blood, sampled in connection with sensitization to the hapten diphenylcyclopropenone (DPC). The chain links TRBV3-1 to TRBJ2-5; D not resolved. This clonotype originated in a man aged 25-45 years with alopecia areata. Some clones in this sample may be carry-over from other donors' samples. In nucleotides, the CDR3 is TGTGCCAGCAGCCAAGATCGGTTAGAGACCCAGTACTTC. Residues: CASSQDRLETQYF.